Each of the 4 T cell receptor beta chains below was sequenced from the same sample in a study of T cell responses to AZD1222 COVID-19 vaccine (dated by TCRdb to about 2021). Libraries were constructed by the immunoSEQ multiplex PCR assay. TCRdb carries this immuneACCESS record with in-frame sequences only. Its versions omit some clonotypes, under half of them owing to an unresolved V gene in the studies checked, with the rest unexplained. This sample holds roughly 120,000 clones; approximately 90% were observed only once. Approximately 4% of the sample is in the top ten clones. In the paper's terms, the time point label means: baseline before first vaccination. Sequenced here: peripheral blood, sampled on day 0 of AZD1222 vaccination. These receptors all stem from an adult in good health.

This clone occurred once. This sequence joins TRBV7-9 and TRBJ1-3, with D possibly matching TRBD1 (5 bases). The V end lost 2 bases, the J end lost 3 bases, and 8 bases lay between the germline ends. Germline CDR1 is SEHNR and CDR2 is FQNEAQ (reference sequence). CDR3 length: 14 residues. The DNA of the CDR3 is TGTGCCAGCAGCTTAAAGGGGAATGGAAACACCATATATTTT. This encodes CASSLKGNGNTIYF.

The genes are TRBV7-9 and TRBJ2-1, with D maybe TRBD2 (5 bases). Germline loops: CDR1 SEHNR, CDR2 FQNEAQ (reference sequence). Trimming took off 7 bases at V and 1 base at J, with 14 bases between the two ends. The CDR3 consists of 15 residues. CDR3: CASIAGRASYNEQFF. The CDR3 nucleotides are TGTGCCAGCATCGCTGGGCGGGCGTCCTACAATGAGCAGTTCTTC.

This clone is a singleton in its sample. The chain employs TRBV27 and TRBJ2-7; the match to TRBD1 covers 9 bases. This CDR3 region has 14 residues. Per germline, CDR1 MNHEY and CDR2 SMNVEV (reference sequence). After removal of 5 bases from V and 2 bases from J, the junction contained 4 bases not matched to a gene. The CDR3 loop reads CASSPRQGAYEQYF. The CDR3 DNA reads as TGTGCCAGCAGTCCCCGACAGGGGGCCTACGAGCAGTACTTC.

This sequence joins TRBV9 and TRBJ1-2; 7 nucleotides line up with TRBD1. The CDR3 length is 16 residues. Unmatched junction bases numbered 10, after V lost 4 bases and J lost 1 base. Looked up from germline, CDR1 is SGDLS and CDR2 is YYNGEE. The CDR3 region has the DNA TGTGCCAGCAGCCTTCCCTTTGGGACAGTTAACTATGGCTACACCTTC. This codes for CASSLPFGTVNYGYTF.